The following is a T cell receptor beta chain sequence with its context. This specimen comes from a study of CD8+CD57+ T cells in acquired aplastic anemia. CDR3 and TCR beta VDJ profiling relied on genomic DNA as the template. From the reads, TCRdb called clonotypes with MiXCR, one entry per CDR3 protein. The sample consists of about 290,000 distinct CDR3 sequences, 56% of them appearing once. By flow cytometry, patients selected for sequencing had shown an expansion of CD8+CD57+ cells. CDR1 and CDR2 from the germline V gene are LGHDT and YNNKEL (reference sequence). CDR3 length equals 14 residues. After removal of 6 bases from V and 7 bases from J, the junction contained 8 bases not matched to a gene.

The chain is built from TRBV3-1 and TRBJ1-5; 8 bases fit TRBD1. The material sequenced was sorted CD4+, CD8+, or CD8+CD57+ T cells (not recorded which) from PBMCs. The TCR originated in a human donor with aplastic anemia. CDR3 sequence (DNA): TGTGCCAGCAGTTTCCGGGACAGGTTCCAGCCCCAGCATTTT. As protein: CASSFRDRFQPQHF.